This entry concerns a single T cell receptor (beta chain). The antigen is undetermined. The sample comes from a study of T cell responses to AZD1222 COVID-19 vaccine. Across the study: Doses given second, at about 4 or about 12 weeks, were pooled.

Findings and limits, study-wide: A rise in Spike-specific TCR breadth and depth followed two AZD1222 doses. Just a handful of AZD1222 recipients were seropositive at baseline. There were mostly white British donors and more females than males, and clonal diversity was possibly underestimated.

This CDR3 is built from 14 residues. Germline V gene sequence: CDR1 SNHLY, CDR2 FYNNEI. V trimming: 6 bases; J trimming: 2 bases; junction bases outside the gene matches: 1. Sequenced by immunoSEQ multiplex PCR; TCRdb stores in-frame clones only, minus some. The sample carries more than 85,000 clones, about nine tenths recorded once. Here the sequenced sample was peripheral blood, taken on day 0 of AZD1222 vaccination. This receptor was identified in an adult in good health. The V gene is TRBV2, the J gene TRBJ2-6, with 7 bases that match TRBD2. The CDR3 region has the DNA TGTGCCAGCAGGGGACTACCTGGGGCCAACGTCCTGACTTTC. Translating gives CASRGLPGANVLTF.